Sequencing of this TCR beta chain was carried out in a study of shared clonotypes between healthy human individuals. Germline CDR1 is MNHNY and CDR2 is SVGAGI (reference sequence). V was clipped by 6 bases and J by 6 bases, with 17 bases between them. The CDR3 has 14 residues. The donors were adults (healthy and HIV-negative) with no recent acute infections or vaccinations. The protocol was immunoSEQ multiplex PCR, while the TCRdb copy is restricted to in-frame clones and leaves out a portion. Of more than 2 million clones in the sample, around 95% were seen once. The clonotype was recovered from a man aged 18 to 29 in good health. The chain carries TRBV6-6 and TRBJ1-2, with unresolved D. Sequenced input: naive CD4+ T cells sorted from blood. Subset meaning: CD45RA+ positively selected. The CDR3 nucleotides read TGTGCCAGCAGCCGAGGACTGTCTGGGGATGGCTACACCTTC. It translates to CASSRGLSGDGYTF.